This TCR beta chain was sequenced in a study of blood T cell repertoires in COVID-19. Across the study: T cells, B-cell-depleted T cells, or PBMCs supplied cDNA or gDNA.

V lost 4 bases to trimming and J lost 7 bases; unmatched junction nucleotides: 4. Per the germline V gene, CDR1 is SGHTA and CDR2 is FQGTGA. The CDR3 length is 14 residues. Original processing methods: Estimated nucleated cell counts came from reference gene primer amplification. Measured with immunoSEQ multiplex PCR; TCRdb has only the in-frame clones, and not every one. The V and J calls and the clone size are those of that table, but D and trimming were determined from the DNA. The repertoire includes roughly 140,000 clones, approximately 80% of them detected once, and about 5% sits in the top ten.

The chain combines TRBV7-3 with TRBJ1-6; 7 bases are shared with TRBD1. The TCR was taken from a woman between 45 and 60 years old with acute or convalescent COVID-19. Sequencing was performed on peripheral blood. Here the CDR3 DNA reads TGTGCCAGCAGCTCCGGGACAGAAAATTCACCCCTCCACTTT. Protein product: CASSSGTENSPLHF.